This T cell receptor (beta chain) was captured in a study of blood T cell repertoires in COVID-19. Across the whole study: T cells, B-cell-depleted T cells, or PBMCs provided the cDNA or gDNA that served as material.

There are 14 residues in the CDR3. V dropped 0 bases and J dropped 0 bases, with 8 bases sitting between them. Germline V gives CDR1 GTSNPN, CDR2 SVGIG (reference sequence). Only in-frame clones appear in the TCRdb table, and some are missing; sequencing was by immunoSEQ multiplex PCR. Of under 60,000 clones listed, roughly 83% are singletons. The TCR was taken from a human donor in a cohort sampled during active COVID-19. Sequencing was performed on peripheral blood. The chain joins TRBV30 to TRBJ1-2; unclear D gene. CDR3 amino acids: CAWSVAHTNYGYTF. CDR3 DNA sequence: TGTGCCTGGAGTGTGGCTCACACTAACTATGGCTACACCTTC.